This T cell receptor beta chain was identified during a study of blood T cell repertoires in COVID-19. Method: immunoSEQ multiplex PCR; TCRdb's copy keeps in-frame clones and lacks some. The sample lists roughly 230,000 clones, about 83% occurring once. This clone was seen ten or more times. In the same sample, other DNA sequences code for this CDR3. Per the germline V gene, CDR1 is SQVTM and CDR2 is ANQGSEA. V was clipped by 7 bases and J by 5 bases; unmatched bases: 3. CDR3 length equals 11 residues. The chain couples TRBV29-1 to TRBJ2-7; 9 bases align to TRBD1. The sequencing input was peripheral blood. The sequence was collected from a man aged 40-49 years with active or convalescent COVID-19. CDR3 protein: CSAGTGNEQYF. The CDR3 coding sequence is TGCAGCGCCGGGACAGGGAACGAGCAGTACTTC.